The subject of this entry is one TCR beta chain. Its antigen is unidentified. PCR amplification relied on 60 Vbeta primers (plus 13 Jbeta primers). Using immunoSEQ multiplex PCR, the repertoire was profiled, and TCRdb retains in-frame clones only, with some absent. The data contain about 150,000 clones, roughly 80% of them seen just once; the ten biggest clones take up 3% to 4%. The data derive from a study of cytomegalovirus exposure and HLA in healthy donors. General study findings and limits: Later analysis showed most CMV-associated TCR beta chains appearing HLA-restricted.

Regarding donors, all were healthy bone marrow donors. Germline assignment: CDR1 MNHEY and CDR2 SMNVEV (reference sequence). V lost 8 bases to trimming and J lost 2 bases, with 17 bases between them. The CDR3 totals 15 residues. This receptor was obtained from a woman aged 40 to 49 in good health and CMV-seronegative. This rearrangement joins TRBV27 to TRBJ2-3, with D possibly TRBD1 on 5 matching bases. Sequences were obtained from PBMCs. The CDR3 DNA reads as TGTGCCAGCGGAGACAGTTCAGGGTTCACAGATACGCAGTATTTT. Amino acid sequence: CASGDSSGFTDTQYF.